The 23 T cell receptor beta chains reported below all come from one sample, sequenced in a study of blood T cells in healthy people across ages. The use of a sample-barcoded 5' primer and a J-beta primer mix characterized a second PCR of roughly 6 to 11 cycles. MiXCR, applied by TCRdb to the 5' RACE reads, yields one record per CDR3 protein. The data show 650,000 to 1,000,000 distinct CDR3 sequences, around 36% seen once. The source material was blood. Receptor source: a man between 18 and 29 years old in good health.

Written as DNA, the CDR3 is TGTGCCAGCAGCCTGGCCGGGACAGGGGGCCCCTACGAGCAGTACTTC. It encodes CASSLAGTGGPYEQYF. The rearrangement joins TRBV4-2 to TRBJ2-7; TRBD1 aligns across 12 bases. CDR3 length: 16 residues. V was clipped by 4 bases and J by 2 bases; unmatched bases: 6. The germline CDR1 and CDR2 sequences are LGHNA and YNFKEQ.

In its sample, this clonotype was seen a few times. V usage is TRBV7-2 and J usage is TRBJ1-1; the match to TRBD1 covers 7 bases. CDR1 SGHTA and CDR2 FQGNSA come from the germline V gene. CDR3 length equals 16 residues. J gave up 3 bases and V 5 bases, and 12 bases lay outside the gene matches. The CDR3 loop is CASSDRDRATDTEAFF. CDR3 coding DNA: TGTGCCAGCAGCGACCGAGACAGGGCCACGGACACTGAAGCTTTCTTT.

In its sample, this clonotype was seen a few times. This chain uses TRBV12-3 or TRBV12-4 with TRBJ2-3, with 8 bases identical to TRBD2. The junction had 2 bases not matched to a gene; V was cut back by 5 bases and J by 1 base. The CDR3 contains 14 residues. The CDR3 coding sequence is TGTGCCAGCAGTATTAGCGGGGGCACAGATACGCAGTATTTT. Translating gives CASSISGGTDTQYF.

The chain employs TRBV7-9 and TRBJ1-1; 8 bases align to TRBD1. V dropped 6 bases and J dropped 0; count of bases not matched to a gene: 12. CDR3 length: 17 residues. Germline CDR1 reads SEHNR; CDR2 reads FQNEAQ (reference sequence). This CDR3 is CASRGDRNAPMNTEAFF. The CDR3 DNA follows: TGTGCCAGCAGAGGGGACAGGAACGCACCCATGAACACTGAAGCTTTCTTT.

The rearrangement links TRBV5-6 to TRBJ2-1; 9 bases map to TRBD1. This CDR3 has 16 amino acids. Per the germline V gene, CDR1 is SGHDT and CDR2 is YYEEEE. Losses at the gene ends were 5 bases for V and 3 bases for J; bases not matched to a gene: 9. The CDR3 is CASSLLPGQGYNEQFF. In nucleotides, the CDR3 is TGTGCCAGCAGTCTCTTACCGGGACAGGGCTACAATGAGCAGTTCTTC.

Comments on this clonotype: A much larger clone lies a single base off, so this may be a read error. This sequence joins TRBV12-3 or TRBV12-4 and TRBJ1-2; D gene uncertain. This CDR3 spans 15 amino acids. CDR3 protein: CAGSLSGKANYGYTF. The CDR3 bases are TGTGCCGGCAGTTTATCTGGTAAAGCTAACTATGGCTACACCTTC.

The genes are TRBV29-1 and TRBJ2-7, with TRBD2 matching over 12 bases. Germline CDR1 SQVTM, CDR2 ANQGSEA. The length of the CDR3 is 13 residues. The V gene end was trimmed by 5 bases and the J gene end by 5 bases; junction bases not matched to a gene: 4. CDR3 in amino acids: CSVLAGGPNEQYF. In DNA, the CDR3 is TGCAGCGTTCTAGCGGGGGGGCCTAACGAGCAGTACTTC.

This clonotype came up a few times. The chain recombines TRBV12-3 or TRBV12-4 with TRBJ2-5; D assignment may be TRBD1 or TRBD2 (5 bases each). The CDR3 runs to 14 residues. V was cut by 6 bases and J by 11 bases, with 22 bases left in between. CDR3 region: CASRTGTLSHEQYF. CDR3 DNA: TGTGCCAGCAGGACCGGGACCTTGAGTCATGAGCAGTACTTC.

With regard to this clonotype: A clone one base away is much larger, so this may be a read error. The CDR3 spells CAGSQDPLESQYF. The CDR3 bases are TGTGCCGGCAGCCAAGATCCGCTAGAATCGCAGTATTTT. The chain recombines TRBV14 with TRBJ2-3; D unclear. CDR1 is SGHDN and CDR2 is FVKESK in the germline V gene. The CDR3 consists of 13 residues.

V and J are TRBV29-1 and TRBJ2-3; 8 nucleotides agree with TRBD1. V was clipped by 3 bases and J by 5 bases; unmatched bases: 4. The CDR3 runs to 13 residues. Per germline, CDR1 SQVTM and CDR2 ANQGSEA. Here the CDR3 reads CSVDPTGVDTQYF. CDR3 DNA sequence: TGCAGCGTTGATCCGACAGGGGTAGATACGCAGTATTTT.

The V call is TRBV18, the J call TRBJ2-5; perhaps D is TRBD1 or TRBD2 (6 bases each). Germline V gene lookup returns CDR1 KGHSH and CDR2 LQKENI. With 3 bases removed from V and 9 bases from J, the gap between germline ends came to 20 bases. The CDR3 contains 15 residues. The CDR3 DNA sequence: TGTGCCAGCTCACCGGAGGGGGACTCCTCTTTGGCCCAGTACTTC. It is translated as CASSPEGDSSLAQYF.

This clonotype was observed a single time. A single base separates this from a much larger clone, so it may be a read error. J is TRBJ1-1 and V is TRBV5-1; TRBD1 might be the D (6 bases). Germline CDR1 and CDR2: SGHRS and YFSETQ. The CDR3 loop spans 15 amino acids. The CDR3 here is CTSSLEDSSNTEAFF. In DNA form, the CDR3 reads TGCACCAGCAGCTTGGAGGACAGCTCGAACACTGAAGCTTTCTTT. The entire variable domain, with the rest obtained from reference TRBV5-1 and TRBJ1-1, is as follows: KAGVTQTPRYLIKTRGQQVTLSCSPISGHRSVSWYQQTPGQGLQFLFEYFSETQRNKGNFPGRFSGRQFSNSRSEMNVSTLELGDSALYLCTSSLEDSSNTEAFFGQGTRLTVV.

Points on this clonotype: A much larger clone sits a single nucleotide away, making a read error possible. The genes are TRBV3-1 and TRBJ2-7; D is perhaps TRBD1 (5 bases). The DNA matches TRBJ2-4 better at its end, which makes the J call doubtful. The CDR3 is 15 amino acids. Germline lookup yields CDR1 LGHDT and CDR2 YNNKEL (reference sequence). The CDR3 loop reads CAGSQDIIGVNIQYF. The CDR3 DNA reads as TGTGCCGGCAGCCAAGATATAATAGGGGTCAACATTCAGTACTTC.

This clonotype was found many times. The V call is TRBV4-2, the J call TRBJ2-3, with 8 bases matching TRBD2. The CDR3 extends over 17 amino acids. The germline V gene has CDR1 LGHNA and CDR2 YNFKEQ. J gave up 4 bases and V 1 base, and 10 bases lay outside the gene matches. CDR3 sequence (DNA): TGTGCCAGCAGCCAAGGTGATAGCGGGGAAGGGGCAGATACGCAGTATTTT. Its protein is CASSQGDSGEGADTQYF.

The chain links TRBV5-1 to TRBJ1-1; 7 bases are a match to TRBD1. The CDR3 is 15 residues long. V lost 3 bases, J lost 1 base, and 6 bases stayed unmatched. Germline V gene lookup returns CDR1 SGHRS and CDR2 YFSETQ. The CDR3 loop is CASSSSWDRNTEAFF. The CDR3 bases are TGCGCCAGCAGCTCGTCCTGGGACAGGAACACTGAAGCTTTCTTT.

The table lists this clonotype with a few counts. J is TRBJ1-1 and V is TRBV4-3; D may be TRBD1 (6 bases). V lost 3 bases, J lost 5 bases, and 13 bases lay in between. The CDR3 length is 14 residues. Germline CDR1 LGHNA, CDR2 YSLEER. The CDR3 DNA reads as TGCGCCAGCAGCCAGGACAGAGATCCAACTGAAGCTTTCTTT. Its translation is CASSQDRDPTEAFF.

V is TRBV6-2 or TRBV6-3 and J is TRBJ1-5; 8 bases are a match to TRBD1. The CDR3 totals 14 residues. V was clipped by 7 bases and J by 4 bases; unmatched bases: 6. CDR1 and CDR2 from the germline V gene are MNHEY and SVGEGT. The CDR3 DNA reads TGTGCCAGCACGGCCGGGACAGGTAATCAGCCCCAGCATTTT. Protein product: CASTAGTGNQPQHF.

The sample holds many counts of this clonotype. The genes are TRBV12-3 or TRBV12-4 and TRBJ1-1; TRBD1 agrees at 7 bases. This CDR3 has 10 amino acids. V shed 6 bases, J shed 8 bases, and the junction held 0 bases outside the gene matches. CDR3: CASRDREAFF. The CDR3 region has the DNA TGTGCCAGCAGGGACAGGGAAGCTTTCTTT.

This clonotype occurred a few times. The chain uses TRBV12-3 or TRBV12-4 and TRBJ1-4; D might be TRBD1 (6 bases). The CDR3 length is 14 residues. The ends were cut back, 6 bases at V and 3 bases at J, with 11 bases in the middle. This CDR3 is CASRRDTANEKLFF. Written as DNA, the CDR3 is TGTGCCAGCAGGCGGGACACCGCTAATGAAAAACTGTTTTTT.

The chain uses TRBV4-2 and TRBJ1-1; D is possibly TRBD1 (5 bases). V was cut by 0 bases and J by 6 bases, with 14 bases left in between. In germline, CDR1 is LGHNA, CDR2 YNFKEQ. This CDR3 has 15 amino acids. The CDR3 loop reads CASSQEGRQAPEAFF. The CDR3 region has the DNA TGTGCCAGCAGCCAAGAGGGGCGCCAGGCCCCTGAAGCTTTCTTT.

In the case of this clonotype: Being one base from a much bigger clone, this may be a read error. This chain joins TRBV10-2 and TRBJ2-5, with D perhaps matching TRBD2 (5 bases). CDR1 is WSHSY and CDR2 is SAAADI in the germline V gene. The CDR3 totals 14 residues. The CDR3 DNA reads as TGCGCCAGCATGACGACTAACGGGCAAGAGGCCCAGTACTTC. This codes for CASMTTNGQEAQYF.

This clonotype was seen a handful of times. V usage is TRBV5-1 and J usage is TRBJ1-5, with D possibly matching TRBD1 (6 bases). Trimming left V 8 bases short and J 0 bases short, with 15 bases between. The CDR3 totals 15 residues. Germline CDR1 SGHRS, CDR2 YFSETQ. DNA for the CDR3: TGCGCCAGTAGAACAGGGATTTATAGCAATCAGCCCCAGCATTTT. Translation gives CASRTGIYSNQPQHF.

Only a few counts were recorded for this clonotype. The chain recombines TRBV12-3 or TRBV12-4 with TRBJ2-6, with 8 bases fitting TRBD1. The J segment lost 2 bases and the V segment lost 3 bases, leaving 9 bases of the junction unmatched. This CDR3 has 18 residues. As DNA, the CDR3 is TGTGCCAGCAGTTTTTGGGGCAGGGGGCTAGCTGGGGCCAACGTCCTGACTTTC. This sequence encodes CASSFWGRGLAGANVLTF.